The 5 T cell receptor beta chains below were found in one sample sequenced in a study of blood T cell repertoires in COVID-19. Assay: immunoSEQ multiplex PCR; the TCRdb copy retains only in-frame clones and omits some. This table has 87,000 or so clones, about nine tenths appearing once. Material for sequencing was peripheral blood. All receptors derive from a woman over 75 with acute or convalescent COVID-19.

The J gene is TRBJ2-3, the V gene TRBV12-3 or TRBV12-4; 12 bases agree with TRBD2. V shed 6 bases, J shed 11 bases, and the junction held 6 bases outside the gene matches. The CDR3 has 13 residues. The CDR3: CASSWTSGARQYF. The CDR3 DNA sequence: TGTGCCAGCAGCTGGACTAGCGGGGCTAGGCAGTATTTT.

J is TRBJ2-1 and V is TRBV6-5; perhaps TRBD2 as D (6 bases). The ends were cut back, 7 bases at V and 9 bases at J, with 10 bases in the middle. The CDR3 runs 11 residues. Germline V gives CDR1 MNHEY, CDR2 SVGAGI. The CDR3 DNA follows: TGTGCCAGCATCTGGGACTTTGAGCAGTTCTTC. Its translation is CASIWDFEQFF.

This clone was observed a few times. The chain has TRBV12-5 and TRBJ2-1; TRBD2 matches at 7 bases. The germline V gene encodes CDR1 LGHNT and CDR2 FRNRAP. The junction had 3 bases not matched to a gene; V was cut back by 1 base and J by 3 bases. This CDR3 comprises 15 residues. In nucleotides, the CDR3 is TGTGCTAGTGGTTTGGGGCTAGCGGACTACAATGAGCAGTTCTTC. This encodes CASGLGLADYNEQFF.

The sample holds a few counts of this clone. The chain employs TRBV3-1 (or the pseudogene TRBV3-2) and TRBJ1-2; 8 bases align to TRBD1. The CDR3 spans 15 residues. The germline V gene encodes CDR1 LGHDT and CDR2 YNNKEL (reference sequence). Trimming took 4 bases from V and 4 from J; bases not matched to a gene: 8. The CDR3 DNA reads as TGTGCCAGCAGCCGCTCCGGGACAGGCCTCTATGGCTACACCTTC. Its translation is CASSRSGTGLYGYTF.

This sequence joins TRBV5-4 and TRBJ1-2; 7 bases fit TRBD1. The V gene end was trimmed by 4 bases and the J gene end by 7 bases; junction bases not matched to a gene: 13. Germline-derived CDR1 and CDR2 are SGHNT and YYREEE (reference sequence). CDR3 length: 15 residues. The CDR3 reads CASSQGDSHKFGYTF. CDR3 sequence (DNA): TGTGCCAGCAGCCAGGGGGACAGCCATAAATTTGGCTACACCTTC. Full variable domain (remainder filled in from reference TRBV5-4 and TRBJ1-2): ETGVTQSPTHLIKTRGQQVTLRCSSQSGHNTVSWYQQALGQGPQFIFQYYREEENGRGNFPPRFSGLQFPNYSSELNVNALELDDSALYLCASSQGDSHKFGYTFGSGTRLTVV.